This T cell receptor (beta chain) was recovered during a study of cytotoxic CD8 clonotypes in ibrutinib-treated CLL. TCRdb's copy holds only in-frame clones and misses some; the assay was immunoSEQ multiplex PCR. The data show some 140,000 clones, less than 95% seen once. V dropped 6 bases and J dropped 0 bases, with 12 bases sitting between them. In germline, CDR1 is ENHRY, CDR2 SYGVKD. The length of the CDR3 is 15 residues. This sequence was found in a human donor with chronic lymphocytic leukemia. This chain uses TRBV10-3 with TRBJ1-5; D may be TRBD1 (6 bases). This material consisted of PBMCs, taken after 12 months of ibrutinib treatment. Here the CDR3 reads CAISPDRSSNQPQHF. The CDR3, as DNA: TGTGCCATCAGCCCGGACAGATCTAGCAATCAGCCCCAGCATTTT.